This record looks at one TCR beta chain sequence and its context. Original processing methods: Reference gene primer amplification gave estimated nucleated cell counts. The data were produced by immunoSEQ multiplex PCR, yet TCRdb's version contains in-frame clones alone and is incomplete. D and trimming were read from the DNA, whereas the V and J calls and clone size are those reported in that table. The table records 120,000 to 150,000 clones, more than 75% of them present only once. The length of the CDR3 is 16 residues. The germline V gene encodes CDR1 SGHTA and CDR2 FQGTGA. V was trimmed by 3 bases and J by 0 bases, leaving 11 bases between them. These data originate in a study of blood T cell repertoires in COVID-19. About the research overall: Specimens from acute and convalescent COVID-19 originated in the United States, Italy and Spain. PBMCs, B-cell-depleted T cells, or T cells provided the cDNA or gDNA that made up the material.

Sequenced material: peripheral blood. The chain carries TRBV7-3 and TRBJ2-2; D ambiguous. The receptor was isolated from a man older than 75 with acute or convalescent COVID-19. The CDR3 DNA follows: TGTGCCAGCAGCTTTCTGCTTGGGCCGAACACCGGGGAGCTGTTTTTT. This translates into CASSFLLGPNTGELFF.